The rows below give T cell receptor beta chains drawn from one sample of a study of cytomegalovirus exposure and HLA in healthy donors. Clones were read by immunoSEQ multiplex PCR, and TCRdb kept only the in-frame ones, dropping some. The data show approximately 100,000 clones, about 70% seen once. Sequencing input: PBMCs. These receptors were collected from a man aged 50 to 59 in good health and CMV-seropositive. The CDR3 runs from the conserved cysteine through the conserved F or W. D genes are given only for firm matches. Size values are once, few and many counts, or a class for expanded clones, and some rows have none.

once	TRBV18	TRBJ2-2	.	TGTGCCAGCTCACCCCTTGGAGCGGAGCTGTTTTTT	CASSPLGAELFF
.	TRBV19	TRBJ2-5	TRBD2	TGTGCCAGTAGCCTATTAGGACTAGAAGAGACCCAGTACTTC	CASSLLGLEETQYF
.	TRBV19	TRBJ1-2	.	TGTGCCAGTGGCCTCGTTCGGGCGCCAGGGGGCTACACCTTC	CASGLVRAPGGYTF
.	TRBV6-4	TRBJ2-2	TRBD2	TGTGCCAGCAGTCTAGGACTAGCGGACACCGGGGAGCTGTTTTTT	CASSLGLADTGELFF
.	TRBV7-2	TRBJ2-5	TRBD2	TGTGCCAGCAGCTTAAGGCTAGCGGGAGGGGAGACCCAGTACTTC	CASSLRLAGGETQYF
.	TRBV7-3	TRBJ2-1	TRBD2	TGTGCCAGCAGTCGACTAGCGGGGGGGAATGAGCAGTTCTTC	CASSRLAGGNEQFF
.	TRBV27	TRBJ2-5	TRBD2	TGTGCCACCAAGACGACTAGCGGGGGTGAGACCCAGTACTTC	CATKTTSGGETQYF
.	TRBV14	TRBJ1-6	TRBD1	TGTGCCAGCAGCCAGACAGGGGGTGGATCACCCCTCCACTTT	CASSQTGGGSPLHF
.	TRBV6-5	TRBJ2-5	.	TGTGCCAGCAGTCCTTGGACTCGCCAAGAGACCCAGTACTTC	CASSPWTRQETQYF
.	TRBV7-8	TRBJ2-6	.	TGTGCCAGCAGCTTTCCGGAGGGGGCCCCCAGAAGATCTGGGGCCAACGTCCTGACTTTC	CASSFPEGAPRRSGANVLTF
few	TRBV29-1	TRBJ2-7	TRBD1	TGCAGCGTAGATCAAGGGGGACAGGGGAACGAGCAGTACTTC	CSVDQGGQGNEQYF
.	TRBV5-1	TRBJ2-1	TRBD1	TGCGCCAGCAGCTTGGAACCAGGGGGCCGGTATGAGCAGTTCTTC	CASSLEPGGRYEQFF
.	TRBV5-1	TRBJ2-3	TRBD2	TGCGCCAGCAGTTTTCGCGGGGGGTACACAGATACGCAGTATTTT	CASSFRGGYTDTQYF
.	TRBV2	TRBJ1-1	TRBD1	TGTGCCAGCAGTCTGGACAGGGCCGGGACTGAAGCTTTCTTT	CASSLDRAGTEAFF
.	TRBV14	TRBJ2-7	TRBD2	TGTGCCAGCAGCCACCTCGGGACTACTTCCTACGAGCAGTACTTC	CASSHLGTTSYEQYF
.	TRBV14	TRBJ1-1	TRBD1	TGTGCCAGCAGCCAAGACAGGGGGTACACTGAAGCTTTCTTT	CASSQDRGYTEAFF
.	TRBV7-6	TRBJ1-3	TRBD1	TGTGCCAGCAGCCCCGGGACAGGGCTCTCTGGAAACACCATATATTTT	CASSPGTGLSGNTIYF
.	TRBV7-2	TRBJ2-7	.	TGTGCCAGCAGTCCTCAGACTCTTCGGGTGGTCGAGCAGTACTTC	CASSPQTLRVVEQYF
.	TRBV27	TRBJ2-7	TRBD1	TGTGCCAGCACCCCGACAGGGTTGGACTACGAGCAGTACTTC	CASTPTGLDYEQYF
.	TRBV5-6	TRBJ1-2	TRBD1	TGTGCCAGCAGCTGGGGACAGGGGGCGTATGGCTACACCTTC	CASSWGQGAYGYTF
once	TRBV9	TRBJ1-1	TRBD1	TGTGCCAGCAGCCCCGGGGACAGGGCCGATGAAGCTTTCTTT	CASSPGDRADEAFF
few	TRBV5-1	TRBJ2-2	TRBD1	TGCGCCAGCAGCTTGATCAGGGGGACCGGGGAGCTGTTTTTT	CASSLIRGTGELFF
.	TRBV5-4	TRBJ1-5	TRBD1	TGTGCCAGCAGCTTTGACAGGGATCAGCCCCAGCATTTT	CASSFDRDQPQHF
.	TRBV6-5	TRBJ1-1	.	TGTGCCAGCAGTTATACAGAATCGAACACTGAAGCTTTCTTT	CASSYTESNTEAFF
once	TRBV5-1	TRBJ2-5	TRBD1	TGCGCCAGCAGCTTTACAGGGGAGGAGACCCAGTACTTC	CASSFTGEETQYF
.	TRBV6-1	TRBJ2-7	.	TGTGCCAGCAGTGAAGACAGCTACTACGAGCAGTACTTC	CASSEDSYYEQYF
.	TRBV20-1	TRBJ1-5	.	TGCAGTGCAGTACGGGATCAGCCCCAGCATTTT	CSAVRDQPQHF
.	TRBV28	TRBJ2-5	TRBD1	TGTGCCAGCAGTAGTTACAGGGGGCGTGGAGAGACCCAGTACTTC	CASSSYRGRGETQYF
once	TRBV2	TRBJ1-3	TRBD1	TGTGCCAGCAGCATGACAGGGGTGGACACCATATATTTT	CASSMTGVDTIYF
few	TRBV6-4	TRBJ2-1	TRBD2	TGTGCCAGCAGTCCCTACGCGGCGGGACTAGCGCGGGATGAGCAGTTCTTC	CASSPYAAGLARDEQFF
.	TRBV10-2	TRBJ2-3	.	TGCGCCAGCAGTGATGGGGCCGGGACAGATACGCAGTATTTT	CASSDGAGTDTQYF
.	TRBV6-1	TRBJ1-5	.	TGTGCCAGCAAATTCCAGGGTTGGGGTAATCAGCCCCAGCATTTT	CASKFQGWGNQPQHF
few	TRBV7-2	TRBJ2-3	TRBD1	TGTGCCAGCAGGGGACAGGGAGATACGCAGTATTTT	CASRGQGDTQYF
.	TRBV30	TRBJ1-5	.	TGTGCCTGGAGTGTACTGGGCTCGGGACAGCCCCAGCATTTT	CAWSVLGSGQPQHF
.	TRBV30	TRBJ1-6	.	TGTGCCTGGAGGAGACAGGCAGATAATTCACCCCTCCACTTT	CAWRRQADNSPLHF
.	TRBV19	TRBJ2-4	TRBD1	TGTGCCAGTAGTACGACAGGGGGACTGGCGGGTGGGCAGTACTTC	CASSTTGGLAGGQYF
.	TRBV6-5	TRBJ2-5	.	TGTGCCAGCAGTTACCGGGCGGAGGGGTGGTGGGAGACCCAGTACTTC	CASSYRAEGWWETQYF
few	TRBV6-6	TRBJ2-5	.	TGTGCCAGCAGTTACTCGAGGCTCGGGACCCAGTACTTC	CASSYSRLGTQYF
few	TRBV19	TRBJ2-2	TRBD2	TGTGCCAGTAACAGACTAGCGGGAGGTTACACCGGGGAGCTGTTTTTT	CASNRLAGGYTGELFF
.	TRBV5-4	TRBJ2-1	TRBD2	TGTGCCAGCAGCCGCGGGGGGAGGGAGGCTGATGAGCAGTTCTTC	CASSRGGREADEQFF
.	TRBV27	TRBJ2-7	TRBD1	TGTGCCAGCAGTTTAAGGGACAGGAGGGGCGAGCAGTACTTC	CASSLRDRRGEQYF
.	TRBV30	TRBJ1-5	.	TGTGCCTGGAGTGCCTCGGGGGGACAGCCCCAGCATTTT	CAWSASGGQPQHF